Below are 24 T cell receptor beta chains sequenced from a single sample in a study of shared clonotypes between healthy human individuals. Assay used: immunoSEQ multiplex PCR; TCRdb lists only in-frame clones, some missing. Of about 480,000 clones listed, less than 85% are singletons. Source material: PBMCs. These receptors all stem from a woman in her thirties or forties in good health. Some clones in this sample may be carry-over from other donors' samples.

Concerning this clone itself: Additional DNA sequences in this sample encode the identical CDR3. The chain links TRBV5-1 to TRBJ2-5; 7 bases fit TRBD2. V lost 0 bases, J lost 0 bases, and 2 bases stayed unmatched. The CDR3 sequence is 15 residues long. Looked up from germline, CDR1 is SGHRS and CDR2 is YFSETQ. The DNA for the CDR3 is TGCGCCAGCAGCTTGGCGCTAGCGGACCAAGAGACCCAGTACTTC. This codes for CASSLALADQETQYF.

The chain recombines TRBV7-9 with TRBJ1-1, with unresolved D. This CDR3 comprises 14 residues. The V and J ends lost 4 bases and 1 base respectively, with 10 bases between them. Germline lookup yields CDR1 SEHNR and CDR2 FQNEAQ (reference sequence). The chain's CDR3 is CASSWGATNTEAFF. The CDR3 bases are TGTGCCAGCAGCTGGGGAGCTACGAACACTGAAGCTTTCTTT.

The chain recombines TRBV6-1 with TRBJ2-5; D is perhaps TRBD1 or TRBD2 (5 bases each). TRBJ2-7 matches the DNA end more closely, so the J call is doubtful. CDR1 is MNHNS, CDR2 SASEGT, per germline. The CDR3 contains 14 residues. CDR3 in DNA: TGTGCCAGCACCCCCGGGACGAGTACCTACGAGCAGTACTTC. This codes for CASTPGTSTYEQYF.

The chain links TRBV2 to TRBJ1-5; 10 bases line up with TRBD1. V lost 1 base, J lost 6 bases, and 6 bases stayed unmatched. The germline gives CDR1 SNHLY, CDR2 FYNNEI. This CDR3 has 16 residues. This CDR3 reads CASSEGLRDRGQPQHF. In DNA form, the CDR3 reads TGTGCCAGCAGTGAAGGGCTAAGGGACAGGGGTCAGCCCCAGCATTTT.

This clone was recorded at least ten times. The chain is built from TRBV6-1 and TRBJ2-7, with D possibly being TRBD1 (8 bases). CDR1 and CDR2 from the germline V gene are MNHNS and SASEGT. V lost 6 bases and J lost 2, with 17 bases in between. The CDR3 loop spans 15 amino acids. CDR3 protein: CASRTDRGGTYEQYF. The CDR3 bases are TGTGCCAGCAGAACCGACAGGGGAGGGACCTACGAGCAGTACTTC.

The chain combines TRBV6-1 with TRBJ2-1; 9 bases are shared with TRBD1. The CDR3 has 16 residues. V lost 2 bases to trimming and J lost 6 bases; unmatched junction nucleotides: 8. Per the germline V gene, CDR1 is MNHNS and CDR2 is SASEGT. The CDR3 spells CASSERLGQGPNEQFF. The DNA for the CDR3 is TGTGCCAGCAGTGAACGGCTGGGACAGGGCCCCAATGAGCAGTTCTTC.

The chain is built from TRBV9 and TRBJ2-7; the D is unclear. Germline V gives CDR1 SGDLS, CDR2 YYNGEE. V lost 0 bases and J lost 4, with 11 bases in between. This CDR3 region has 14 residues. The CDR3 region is CASSVGPLLYEQYF. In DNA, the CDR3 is TGTGCCAGCAGCGTAGGACCATTACTATACGAGCAGTACTTC.

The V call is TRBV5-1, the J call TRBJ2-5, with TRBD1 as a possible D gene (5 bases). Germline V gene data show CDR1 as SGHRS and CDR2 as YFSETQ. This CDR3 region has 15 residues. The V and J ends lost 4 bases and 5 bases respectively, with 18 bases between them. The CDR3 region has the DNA TGCGCCAGCAGCCAGGCCTTCCAGGGAAGCGAGACCCAGTACTTC. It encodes CASSQAFQGSETQYF.

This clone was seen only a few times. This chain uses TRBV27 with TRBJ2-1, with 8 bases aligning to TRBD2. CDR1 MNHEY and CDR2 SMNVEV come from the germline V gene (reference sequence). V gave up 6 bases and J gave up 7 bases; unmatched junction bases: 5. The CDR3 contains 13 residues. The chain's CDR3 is CASRLSGSNEQFF. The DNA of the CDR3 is TGTGCCAGCAGGCTCAGCGGGAGTAATGAGCAGTTCTTC.

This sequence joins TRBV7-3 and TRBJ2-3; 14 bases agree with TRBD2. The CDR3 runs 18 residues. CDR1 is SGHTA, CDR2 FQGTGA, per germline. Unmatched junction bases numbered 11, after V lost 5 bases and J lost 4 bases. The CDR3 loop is CASSTGTSGSGGADTQYF. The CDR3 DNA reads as TGTGCCAGCAGCACCGGGACTAGCGGGAGCGGGGGGGCAGATACGCAGTATTTT.

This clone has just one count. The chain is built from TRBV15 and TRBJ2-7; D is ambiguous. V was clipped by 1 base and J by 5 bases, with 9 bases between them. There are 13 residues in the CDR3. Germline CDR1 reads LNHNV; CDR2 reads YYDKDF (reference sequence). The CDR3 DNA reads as TGTGCCACCAGCAGAGTTGGCGTGAACGAGCAGTACTTC. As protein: CATSRVGVNEQYF.

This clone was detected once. The DNA for the CDR3 is TGCGCCAGCAGCCAAAGACAGGGAGCCTACAATGAGCAGTTCTTC. Translating gives CASSQRQGAYNEQFF. J is TRBJ2-1 and V is TRBV5-1, with 7 bases aligning to TRBD1. This CDR3 region has 15 residues. V was pared by 4 bases and J by 2 bases, with 6 bases of the junction left unmatched. The germline gives CDR1 SGHRS, CDR2 YFSETQ. Looking up the rest from reference TRBV5-1 and TRBJ2-1 gives the full variable domain: KAGVTQTPRYLIKTRGQQVTLSCSPISGHRSVSWYQQTPGQGLQFLFEYFSETQRNKGNFPGRFSGRQFSNSRSEMNVSTLELGDSALYLCASSQRQGAYNEQFFGPGTRLTVL.

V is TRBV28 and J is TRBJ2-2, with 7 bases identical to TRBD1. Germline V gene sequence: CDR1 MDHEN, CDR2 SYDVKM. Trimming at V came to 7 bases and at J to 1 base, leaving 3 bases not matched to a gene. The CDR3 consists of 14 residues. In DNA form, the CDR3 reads TGTGCCAGCATCCGGGACAGGAACACCGGGGAGCTGTTTTTT. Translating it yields CASIRDRNTGELFF.

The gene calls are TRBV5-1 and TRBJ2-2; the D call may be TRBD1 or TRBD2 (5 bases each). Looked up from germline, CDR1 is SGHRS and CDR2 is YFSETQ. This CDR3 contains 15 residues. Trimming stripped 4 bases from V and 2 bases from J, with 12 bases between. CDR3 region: CASSVTGPNTGELFF. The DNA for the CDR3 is TGCGCCAGCAGCGTAACGGGACCAAACACCGGGGAGCTGTTTTTT.

The CDR3 region is CASSEGRNTEAFF. CDR3 DNA sequence: TGTGCCAGCAGTGAAGGGCGGAATACTGAAGCTTTCTTT. The chain recombines TRBV2 with TRBJ1-1; no clear D gene. CDR1 and CDR2 (germline): SNHLY, FYNNEI. Trimming took 1 base from V and 5 from J, leaving 8 bases between them. CDR3 length: 13 amino acids.

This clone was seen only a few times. Here the CDR3 reads CASSLQREQYNEQFF. CDR3 DNA sequence: TGTGCCAGCAGCCTCCAGCGGGAGCAGTACAATGAGCAGTTCTTC. The chain joins TRBV11-2 to TRBJ2-1; 8 nucleotides agree with TRBD2. The trim removed 5 bases at V and 4 bases at J, leaving 7 bases unmatched. CDR3 length: 15 residues. Germline CDR1 reads SGHAT; CDR2 reads FQNNGV.

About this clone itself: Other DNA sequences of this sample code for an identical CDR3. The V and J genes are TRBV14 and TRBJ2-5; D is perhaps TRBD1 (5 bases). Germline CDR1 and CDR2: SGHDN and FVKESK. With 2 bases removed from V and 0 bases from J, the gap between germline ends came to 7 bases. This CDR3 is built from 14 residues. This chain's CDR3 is CASSQRQYQETQYF. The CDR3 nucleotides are TGTGCCAGCAGCCAACGACAGTACCAAGAGACCCAGTACTTC.

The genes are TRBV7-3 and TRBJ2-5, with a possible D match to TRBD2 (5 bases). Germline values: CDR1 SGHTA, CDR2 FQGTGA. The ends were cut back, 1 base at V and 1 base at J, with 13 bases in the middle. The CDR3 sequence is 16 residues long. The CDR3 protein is CASSLRQRSPQETQYF. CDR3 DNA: TGTGCCAGCAGCTTAAGGCAGCGGAGCCCCCAAGAGACCCAGTACTTC.

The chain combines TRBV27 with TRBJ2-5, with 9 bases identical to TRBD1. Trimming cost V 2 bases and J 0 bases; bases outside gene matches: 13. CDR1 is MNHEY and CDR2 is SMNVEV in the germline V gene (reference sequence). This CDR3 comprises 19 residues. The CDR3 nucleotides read TGTGCCAGCAGTTTACAGTTTCCCGGGACAGGGACCTACCAAGAGACCCAGTACTTC. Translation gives CASSLQFPGTGTYQETQYF.

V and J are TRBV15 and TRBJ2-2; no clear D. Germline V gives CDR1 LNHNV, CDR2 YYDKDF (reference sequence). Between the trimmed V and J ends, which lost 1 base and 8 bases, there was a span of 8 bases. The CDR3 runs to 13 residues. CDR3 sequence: CATSRVPVGELFF. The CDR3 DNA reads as TGTGCCACCAGCAGAGTCCCGGTGGGGGAGCTGTTTTTT.

The DNA of the CDR3 is TGTGCCAGCAGTCTAGCGGGAGTCGGCGAGACCCAGTACTTC. This sequence encodes CASSLAGVGETQYF. This chain links TRBV28 with TRBJ2-5, with 10 nucleotides matching TRBD2. V lost 5 bases, J lost 5 bases, and 5 bases stayed unmatched. The CDR3 totals 14 residues. The germline gives CDR1 MDHEN, CDR2 SYDVKM.

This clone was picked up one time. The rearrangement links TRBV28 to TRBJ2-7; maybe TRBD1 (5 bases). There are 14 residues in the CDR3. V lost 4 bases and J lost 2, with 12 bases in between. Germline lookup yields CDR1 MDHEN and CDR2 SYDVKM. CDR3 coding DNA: TGTGCCAGCAGTTCCAGGGCGACGACCTACGAGCAGTACTTC. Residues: CASSSRATTYEQYF.

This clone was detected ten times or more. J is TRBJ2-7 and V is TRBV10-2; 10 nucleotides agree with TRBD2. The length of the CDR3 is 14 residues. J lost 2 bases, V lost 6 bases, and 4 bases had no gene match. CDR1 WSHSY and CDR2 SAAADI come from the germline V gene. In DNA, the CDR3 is TGCGCCAGCAGCGCTAGCGGGAGAGCCTACGAGCAGTACTTC. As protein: CASSASGRAYEQYF.

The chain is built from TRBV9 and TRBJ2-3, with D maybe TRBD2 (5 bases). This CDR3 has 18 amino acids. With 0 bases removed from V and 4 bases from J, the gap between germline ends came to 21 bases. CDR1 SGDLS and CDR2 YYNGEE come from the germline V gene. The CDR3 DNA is TGTGCCAGCAGCGTAGTTGTTAGCGTGACTGGCTGGGCAGATACGCAGTATTTT. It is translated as CASSVVVSVTGWADTQYF.